This T cell receptor beta chain was retrieved from a study of neurological immune-mediated disorders. V lost 3 bases and J 2 bases, leaving 10 bases between the germline ends. The CDR3 runs 14 residues. Germline loops: CDR1 MDHEN, CDR2 SYDVKM. TCRdb reprocessed the 5' RACE reads via MiXCR and lists one record per CDR3 protein. Found here are approximately 48,000 distinct CDR3 sequences, 2.5% to 3.5% of them singletons; the top ten hold roughly 16%. This clonotype has only one observation. Material for sequencing was PBMCs. The chain combines TRBV28 with TRBJ1-1; no reliable D call. This TCR derives from a woman between 45 and 60 years old with multiple sclerosis. CDR3 in DNA: TGTGCCAGCAGTTTCTCTCCGGGAAACACTGAAGCTTTCTTT. It codes for CASSFSPGNTEAFF.